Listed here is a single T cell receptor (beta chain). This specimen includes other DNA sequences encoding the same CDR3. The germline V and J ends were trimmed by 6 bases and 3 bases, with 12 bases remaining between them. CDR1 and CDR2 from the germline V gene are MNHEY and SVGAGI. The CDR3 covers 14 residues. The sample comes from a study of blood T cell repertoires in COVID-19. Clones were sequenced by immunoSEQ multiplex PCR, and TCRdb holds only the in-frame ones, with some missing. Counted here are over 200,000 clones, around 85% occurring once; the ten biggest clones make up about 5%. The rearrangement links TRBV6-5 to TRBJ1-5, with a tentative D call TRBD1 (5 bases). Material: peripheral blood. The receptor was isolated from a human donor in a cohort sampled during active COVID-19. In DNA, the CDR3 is TGTGCCAGCAGCCCCGGACACTCCAATCAGCCCCAGCATTTT. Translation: CASSPGHSNQPQHF.